A selection of T cell receptor beta chains follows, all from one sample in a study of blood T cells in healthy people across ages. TCRdb re-derived calls from the 5' RACE reads in MiXCR, one entry per CDR3 protein. The sample contains about 1.8 million distinct CDR3 sequences, roughly 52% of which appear only once. Material for sequencing was blood. These receptors were obtained from a woman aged 40-49 years in good health. Each CDR3 is given with its conserved first and last residue. The D gene is left open where the match is weak. Size is omitted from some rows. Given values are once, few, many or a class for expanded clones.

size	J	D	V	DNA	CDR3
-	TRBJ1-6	-	TRBV25-1	TGTGCCAGCAGTGAATGGGCCATAGTTTCACCCCTCCACTTT	CASSEWAIVSPLHF
-	TRBJ2-5	-	TRBV18	TGTGCCAGCTCACCTTCTACTAAAGAGACCCAGTACTTC	CASSPSTKETQYF
-	TRBJ2-2	-	TRBV12-3/TRBV12-4	TGTGCCAGCAGTCCTACAGGGAACACCGGGGAGCTGTTTTTT	CASSPTGNTGELFF
few	TRBJ2-3	TRBD1	TRBV7-6	TGTGCCAGCTCCCCTCTCCCGGGACAGGGTTCAGATACGCAGTATTTT	CASSPLPGQGSDTQYF
few	TRBJ2-7	TRBD1	TRBV27	TGTGCCAGCAGTTTTTCTTGGACAGGGGGCGAGCAGTACTTC	CASSFSWTGGEQYF
once	TRBJ1-4	TRBD1	TRBV27	TGTGCCAGCAGCCAGGACAGGGGTGTTGAAAAACTGTTTTTT	CASSQDRGVEKLFF
-	TRBJ2-7	-	TRBV5-6	TGTGCCAGCAGCGCCCCGGAGAGAACTGGGGAGTACTTC	CASSAPERTGEYF
many	TRBJ1-5	TRBD1	TRBV4-1	TGCGCCAGCAGCCACCCCCGACAGGGGGCGGAGGGCAATCAGCCCCAGCATTTT	CASSHPRQGAEGNQPQHF
-	TRBJ2-3	-	TRBV12-3/TRBV12-4	TGTGCCAGCAGTAGAGGGACCCCCGGGGGCACAGATACGCAGTATTTT	CASSRGTPGGTDTQYF
-	TRBJ2-1	TRBD1	TRBV27	TGTGCCAGCAGTCCCAAAAGTGGGACAGGGCGGGAGCAGTTCTTC	CASSPKSGTGREQFF
-	TRBJ2-7	TRBD2	TRBV2	TGTGCCAGCAGTGAAGATGTAGCGGGGGGCGGAGCCTACGAGCAGTACTTC	CASSEDVAGGGAYEQYF
once	TRBJ2-7	-	TRBV7-2	TGTGCCAGCAGCCCAATGGAGGAGGCTTACGAGCAGTACTTC	CASSPMEEAYEQYF
-	TRBJ2-5	-	TRBV25-1	TGTGCCAGCAGTGAAGGGGGCAGGCAACGGCAAGAGACCCAGTACTTC	CASSEGGRQRQETQYF
-	TRBJ2-3	TRBD2	TRBV7-9	TGTGCCAGCAGCTTCGGGACTAGCGCTGTCACAGATACGCAGTATTTT	CASSFGTSAVTDTQYF
few	TRBJ2-1	-	TRBV7-6	TGTGCCAGCAGCTCCCGGTGGAGGGGGCGCTCCGTTGAGCAGTTCTTC	CASSSRWRGRSVEQFF
-	TRBJ2-1	TRBD1	TRBV6-5	TGTGCCAGCAGTTCGATACTCCGGGACAGGGGCAACAATGAGCAGTTCTTC	CASSSILRDRGNNEQFF
-	TRBJ2-3	TRBD2	TRBV15	TGTGCCACCAGCAGACCACTAGCGGGGGGCACCACAGATACGCAGTATTTT	CATSRPLAGGTTDTQYF